This entry lists 8 T cell receptor beta chains sequenced from one sample in a study of T cell responses to AZD1222 COVID-19 vaccine (dated by TCRdb to the early 2020s). The sample's time point, from its label and the paper: about 28 days (+/-7) after the second vaccine dose. Preparation of the library involved the immunoSEQ multiplex PCR assay. TCRdb's version of the immuneACCESS table is confined to in-frame rearrangements and falls short of the full clone set. An unresolved V gene accounts for under half of the shortfall where checked; the remainder is of unknown origin. For this sample there are about 80,000 clones; 85% to 95% appear just once. The ten most abundant clones make up roughly 8% of the sample. Sequencing used peripheral blood, obtained 28 days after the second AZD1222 dose. These receptors were taken from an adult who received the AZD1222 COVID-19 vaccine.

The rearrangement links TRBV28 to TRBJ2-7; tentative D call: TRBD1 (5 bases). Trimming shortened V by 3 bases and J by 2 bases, and 11 bases separated the two germline ends. Per the germline V gene, CDR1 is MDHEN and CDR2 is SYDVKM. The CDR3 runs 14 residues. The CDR3 region is CASSLGRGPYEQYF. The CDR3 nucleotides read TGTGCCAGCAGTTTGGGTAGGGGCCCCTACGAGCAGTACTTC.

The CDR3, as DNA: TGTGCCAGCAGCTTTGGTAGCAATGAGCAGTTCTTC. It encodes CASSFGSNEQFF. The chain uses TRBV5-4 and TRBJ2-1; unclear D gene. Per the germline V gene, CDR1 is SGHNT and CDR2 is YYREEE (reference sequence). Trimming took off 2 bases at V and 6 bases at J, with 6 bases between the two ends. The CDR3 is 12 residues long.

V gene TRBV6-5 combines with J gene TRBJ2-7; no clear D. V shed 2 bases and J shed 12 bases, with 11 bases lying between them. This CDR3 spans 11 amino acids. Germline CDR1 and CDR2: MNHEY and SVGAGI. This CDR3 reads CASSYGVWWYF. CDR3 nucleotides: TGTGCCAGCAGTTACGGGGTCTGGTGGTACTTC.

In this sample, this clone turned up once. The chain couples TRBV6-5 to TRBJ1-1, with D hard to call. CDR1 and CDR2 from the germline V gene are MNHEY and SVGAGI. This CDR3 region has 13 residues. V dropped 0 bases and J dropped 3 bases, with 5 bases sitting between them. The CDR3 loop is CASSYSTDTEAFF. DNA for the CDR3: TGTGCCAGCAGTTACTCGACGGACACTGAAGCTTTCTTT.

This clone has only one observation. The chain carries TRBV6-5 and TRBJ2-7; D may be TRBD1 or TRBD2 (5 bases each). V gave up 7 bases and J gave up 4 bases, with 20 bases separating them. This CDR3 has 15 amino acids. Germline V CDR1 and CDR2: MNHEY, SVGAGI. CDR3 protein: CASKLAGTQGYEQYF. CDR3 nucleotides: TGTGCCAGCAAACTTGCCGGGACCCAAGGATACGAGCAGTACTTC.

V is TRBV5-5 and J is TRBJ1-2, with 7 nucleotides matching TRBD1. CDR1 and CDR2 (germline): SGHKS, YYEKEE (reference sequence). CDR3 length: 14 residues. With 4 bases clipped from V and 4 bases from J, the junction kept 7 bases outside the gene matches. DNA of the CDR3: TGTGCCAGCAGCACAGGGAACAGGGGCTATGGCTACACCTTC. This encodes CASSTGNRGYGYTF.

This clone came up a few times. The chain is built from TRBV7-6 and TRBJ1-4; 7 bases agree with TRBD1. V lost 4 bases and J lost 7; bases outside the gene matches: 9. The CDR3 runs 15 residues. Germline CDR1 is SGHVS and CDR2 is FNYEAQ. The CDR3 nucleotides read TGTGCCAGCAGCTCAACAGGGGAGATTGGTGAAAAACTGTTTTTT. This sequence encodes CASSSTGEIGEKLFF.

This clone was seen only once. The junction does not match germline at one end; this may be a read error. The chain links TRBV30 to TRBJ1-3; TRBD1 is a possible D gene (5 bases). The CDR3 length is 11 residues. CDR1 GTSNPN and CDR2 SVGIG come from the germline V gene (reference sequence). Here the CDR3 reads CTGVVGNTIYF. The CDR3 coding sequence is TGCACGGGGGTGGTTGGAAACACCATATATTTT.